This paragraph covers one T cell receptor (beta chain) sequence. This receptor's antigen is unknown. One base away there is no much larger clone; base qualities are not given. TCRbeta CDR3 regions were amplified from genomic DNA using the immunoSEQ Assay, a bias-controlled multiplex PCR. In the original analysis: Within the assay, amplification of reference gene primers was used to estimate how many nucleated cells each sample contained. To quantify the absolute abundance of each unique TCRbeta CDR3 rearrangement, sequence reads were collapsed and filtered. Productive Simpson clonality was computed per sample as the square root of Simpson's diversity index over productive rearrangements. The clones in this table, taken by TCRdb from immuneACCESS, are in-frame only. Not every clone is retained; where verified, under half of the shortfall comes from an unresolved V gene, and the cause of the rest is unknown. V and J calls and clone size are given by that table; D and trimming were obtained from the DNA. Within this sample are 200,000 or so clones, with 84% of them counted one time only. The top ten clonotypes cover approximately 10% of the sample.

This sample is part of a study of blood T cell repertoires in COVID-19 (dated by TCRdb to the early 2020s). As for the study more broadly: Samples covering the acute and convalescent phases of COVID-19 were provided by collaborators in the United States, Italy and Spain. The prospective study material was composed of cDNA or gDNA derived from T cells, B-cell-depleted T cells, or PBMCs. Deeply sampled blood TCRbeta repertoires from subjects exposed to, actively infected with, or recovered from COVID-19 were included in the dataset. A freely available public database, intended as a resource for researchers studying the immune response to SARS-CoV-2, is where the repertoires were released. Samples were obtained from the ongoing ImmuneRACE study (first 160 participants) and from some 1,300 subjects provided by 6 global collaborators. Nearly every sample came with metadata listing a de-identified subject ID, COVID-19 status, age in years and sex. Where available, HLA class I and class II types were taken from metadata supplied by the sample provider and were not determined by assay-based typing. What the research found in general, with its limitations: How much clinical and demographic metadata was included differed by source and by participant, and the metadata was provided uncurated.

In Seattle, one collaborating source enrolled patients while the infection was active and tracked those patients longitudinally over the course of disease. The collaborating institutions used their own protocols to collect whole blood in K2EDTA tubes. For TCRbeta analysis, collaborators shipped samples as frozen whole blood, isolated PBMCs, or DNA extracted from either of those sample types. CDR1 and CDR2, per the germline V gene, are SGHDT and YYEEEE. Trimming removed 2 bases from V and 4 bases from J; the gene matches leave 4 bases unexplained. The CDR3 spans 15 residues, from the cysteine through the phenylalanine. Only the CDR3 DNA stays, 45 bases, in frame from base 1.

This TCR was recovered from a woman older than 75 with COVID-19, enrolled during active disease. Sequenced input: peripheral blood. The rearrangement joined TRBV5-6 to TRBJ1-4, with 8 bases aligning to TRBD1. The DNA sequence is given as TGTGCCAGCAGCTTCGGGACAGGCAATAATGAAAAACTGTTTTTT. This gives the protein CASSFGTGNNEKLFF.